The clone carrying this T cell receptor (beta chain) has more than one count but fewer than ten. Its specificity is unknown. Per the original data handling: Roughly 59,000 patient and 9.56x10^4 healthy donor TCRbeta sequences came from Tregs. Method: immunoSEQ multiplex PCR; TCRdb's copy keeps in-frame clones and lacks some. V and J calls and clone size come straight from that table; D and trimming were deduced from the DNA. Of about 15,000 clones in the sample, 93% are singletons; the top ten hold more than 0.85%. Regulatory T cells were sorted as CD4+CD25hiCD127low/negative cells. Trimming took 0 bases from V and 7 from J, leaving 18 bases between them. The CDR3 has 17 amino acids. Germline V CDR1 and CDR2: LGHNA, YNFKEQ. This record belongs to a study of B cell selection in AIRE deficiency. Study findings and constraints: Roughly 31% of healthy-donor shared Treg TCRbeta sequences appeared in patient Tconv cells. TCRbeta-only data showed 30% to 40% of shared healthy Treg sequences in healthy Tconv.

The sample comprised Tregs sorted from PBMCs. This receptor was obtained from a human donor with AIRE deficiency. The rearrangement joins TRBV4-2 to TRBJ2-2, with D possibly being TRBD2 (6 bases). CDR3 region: CASSQDFRERVGGELFF. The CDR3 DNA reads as TGTGCCAGCAGCCAAGATTTCAGGGAGCGGGTAGGCGGGGAGCTGTTTTTT.